The 21 T cell receptor beta chains below were found in one sample sequenced in a study of graft-versus-host responses after intestinal transplantation. The protocol was immunoSEQ multiplex PCR, while the TCRdb copy is restricted to in-frame clones and leaves out a portion. Among about 93,000 clones, about 93% were seen once, and the ten largest hold approximately 0.5%. No antigen has been identified for these receptors. This sample comprised unstimulated CD8+ T cells sorted from spleen or lymph node cells, obtained before intestinal transplant. These receptors originate from a human donor who received an intestinal transplant.

This chain joins TRBV7-9 and TRBJ2-1; 11 nucleotides match TRBD2. This CDR3 region has 15 residues. CDR1 is SEHNR, CDR2 FQNEAQ, per germline (reference sequence). Germline trimming cut 4 bases from V and 5 bases from J; bases unmatched to any gene: 4. This CDR3 is CASSSGLAENNEQFF. The CDR3, as DNA: TGTGCCAGCAGCTCGGGACTAGCGGAAAACAATGAGCAGTTCTTC.

V gene TRBV11-2 combines with J gene TRBJ2-7, with 8 nucleotides matching TRBD1. Trimming cost V 1 base and J 4 bases; bases outside gene matches: 3. From germline, CDR1 is SGHAT and CDR2 FQNNGV. This CDR3 is 14 amino acids long. CDR3 nucleotides: TGTGCCAGCAGCTTAGGAGGACAGGGATACGAGCAGTACTTC. This encodes CASSLGGQGYEQYF.

The rearrangement joins TRBV9 to TRBJ2-5; no clear D. V lost 4 bases to trimming and J lost 5 bases, with 15 bases between them. This CDR3 has 14 residues. Germline V CDR1 and CDR2: SGDLS, YYNGEE. The CDR3 loop reads CASSSVGLEETQYF. The CDR3 bases are TGTGCCAGCAGCTCCGTAGGTCTAGAGGAGACCCAGTACTTC.

This clone has a single count. V is TRBV4-1 and J is TRBJ2-7, with 7 bases matching TRBD1. The germline gives CDR1 MGHRA, CDR2 YSYEKL. The CDR3 covers 15 residues. J was trimmed by 4 bases and V by 0 bases; bases with no gene match: 6. CDR3 sequence reads: CASSQDPGQSYEQYF. In DNA, the CDR3 is TGCGCCAGCAGCCAAGATCCGGGACAGAGTTACGAGCAGTACTTC.

V usage is TRBV7-7 and J usage is TRBJ2-2; D gene uncertain. CDR1 and CDR2 (germline): SSHAT, FNYEAQ (reference sequence). CDR3 size: 16 residues. V gave up 0 bases and J gave up 0 bases, with 8 bases separating them. In DNA, the CDR3 is TGTGCCAGCAGCTTAGCCCGGTCCCCGAACACCGGGGAGCTGTTTTTT. Its translation is CASSLARSPNTGELFF.

V usage is TRBV19 and J usage is TRBJ2-7; no clear D. V shed 8 bases and J shed 2 bases, with 10 bases lying between them. The length of the CDR3 is 12 residues. Germline V gives CDR1 LNHDA, CDR2 SQIVND (reference sequence). The CDR3, as DNA: TGTGCCAGTGGCGGTGCTACCTACGAGCAGTACTTC. Translation: CASGGATYEQYF.

The genes are TRBV4-3 and TRBJ1-3; weak D call: TRBD1 (5 bases). The CDR3 covers 12 residues. The germline V and J ends were trimmed by 8 bases and 4 bases, with 9 bases remaining between them. Germline lookup yields CDR1 LGHNA and CDR2 YSLEER. Here the CDR3 DNA reads TGCGCCAGCGGCCCAGGGGGAAACACCATATATTTT. This codes for CASGPGGNTIYF.

The chain joins TRBV5-1 to TRBJ1-5; 8 bases agree with TRBD1. CDR3 length: 18 residues. CDR1 is SGHRS, CDR2 YFSETQ, per germline. Losses at the gene ends were 1 base for V and 0 bases for J; bases not matched to a gene: 9. Here the CDR3 reads CASSLSPQGADSNQPQHF. The CDR3 DNA follows: TGCGCCAGCAGCTTGTCACCCCAGGGGGCGGATAGCAATCAGCCCCAGCATTTT.

The rearrangement links TRBV7-2 to TRBJ2-2; maybe TRBD2 (5 bases). This CDR3 is 12 amino acids long. V lost 2 bases and J lost 12, with 10 bases in between. The germline V gene encodes CDR1 SGHTA and CDR2 FQGNSA. The CDR3 nucleotides are TGTGCCAGCAGCTTATCCGGGAATCAGCTGTTTTTT. Protein sequence: CASSLSGNQLFF.

The chain recombines TRBV6-1 with TRBJ2-2, with a possible D match to TRBD2 (6 bases). The V end was cut by 6 bases, the J end by 2 bases, with 13 bases between. The CDR3 runs 15 residues. Germline-derived CDR1 and CDR2 are MNHNS and SASEGT. CDR3 residues: CASSPVGGNTGELFF. CDR3 DNA: TGTGCCAGCAGCCCCGTCGGGGGTAACACCGGGGAGCTGTTTTTT.

The chain is built from TRBV7-8 and TRBJ2-7, with D tentatively TRBD1 (5 bases). The V end was cut by 5 bases, the J end by 3 bases, with 11 bases between. The length of the CDR3 is 13 residues. Germline CDR1 SGHVS, CDR2 FQNEAQ. This chain's CDR3 is CASSIQDGYEQYF. For the CDR3, the DNA is TGTGCCAGCAGCATACAGGACGGCTACGAGCAGTACTTC.

The chain has TRBV7-9 and TRBJ2-1; TRBD1 agrees at 7 bases. The V segment lost 4 bases and the J segment 3 bases; nucleotides outside the gene matches: 6. This CDR3 has 15 amino acids. The V gene's germline CDR1 is SEHNR and CDR2 FQNEAQ (reference sequence). CDR3 region: CASSSQGVYYNEQFF. The CDR3 DNA follows: TGTGCCAGCAGCTCTCAGGGGGTATACTACAATGAGCAGTTCTTC.

The CDR3 protein is CASSLGGTGINEKLFF. DNA for the CDR3: TGTGCCAGCAGCTTAGGAGGGACAGGGATTAATGAAAAACTGTTTTTT. The chain employs TRBV7-9 and TRBJ1-4; 9 bases are shared with TRBD1. CDR1 is SEHNR and CDR2 is FQNEAQ in the germline V gene (reference sequence). V shed 1 base and J 4 bases; nucleotides not matched to a gene: 4. This CDR3 contains 16 residues.

This sequence joins TRBV7-9 and TRBJ2-5; no firm D call. Germline CDR1 reads SEHNR; CDR2 reads FQNEAQ (reference sequence). This CDR3 is built from 16 residues. Trimming stripped 2 bases from V and 2 bases from J, with 15 bases between. CDR3 bases: TGTGCCAGCAGCTTAATGAGCTCAGGCGATCAAGAGACCCAGTACTTC. Amino acids: CASSLMSSGDQETQYF.

This chain uses TRBV9 with TRBJ1-5; TRBD1 matches 7 bases. Germline CDR1 and CDR2: SGDLS and YYNGEE. J was trimmed by 3 bases and V by 1 base; bases with no gene match: 1. The CDR3 runs to 14 residues. CDR3 in amino acids: CASSVTGDNQPQHF. The CDR3 DNA reads TGTGCCAGCAGCGTAACAGGGGACAATCAGCCCCAGCATTTT. The full variable domain, rest sourced from reference TRBV9 and TRBJ1-5, is DSGVTQTPKHLITATGQRVTLRCSPRSGDLSVYWYQQSLDQGLQFLIQYYNGEERAKGNILERFSAQQFPDLHSELNLSSLELGDSALYFCASSVTGDNQPQHFGDGTRLSIL.

The rearrangement uses TRBV2 and TRBJ2-2, with 10 nucleotides matching TRBD1. Germline values: CDR1 SNHLY, CDR2 FYNNEI. The CDR3 loop spans 16 amino acids. J was trimmed by 4 bases and V by 5 bases; bases with no gene match: 7. For the CDR3, the DNA is TGTGCCAGCAGTCCTGGGGACAGGGGCGGCACCGGGGAGCTGTTTTTT. It encodes CASSPGDRGGTGELFF. The variable domain in full, completed from reference TRBV2 and TRBJ2-2, reads EPEVTQTPSHQVTQMGQEVILRCVPISNHLYFYWYRQILGQKVEFLVSFYNNEISEKSEIFDDQFSVERPDGSNFTLKIRSTKLEDSAMYFCASSPGDRGGTGELFFGEGSRLTVL.

V usage is TRBV15 and J usage is TRBJ2-7, with D possibly TRBD2 on 5 matching bases. CDR1 is LNHNV, CDR2 YYDKDF, per germline (reference sequence). CDR3 length equals 16 residues. V was clipped by 0 bases and J by 4 bases, with 16 bases between them. CDR3 nucleotides: TGTGCCACCAGCAGAGATAGAGGGATTGCGGCTTACGAGCAGTACTTC. Translating it yields CATSRDRGIAAYEQYF.

V and J are TRBV29-1 and TRBJ1-2, with 7 bases fitting TRBD1. Germline V gene data show CDR1 as SQVTM and CDR2 as ANQGSEA. The CDR3 length is 12 residues. V lost 4 bases and J lost 8; bases outside the gene matches: 7. CDR3 residues: CSVVEAGGGYTF. CDR3 bases: TGCAGCGTTGTTGAGGCAGGGGGAGGCTACACCTTC. The full variable domain, rest sourced from reference TRBV29-1 and TRBJ1-2, is SAVISQKPSRDICQRGTSLTIQCQVDSQVTMMFWYRQQPGQSLTLIATANQGSEATYESGFVIDKFPISRPNLTFSTLTVSNMSPEDSSIYLCSVVEAGGGYTFGSGTRLTVV.

This chain connects TRBV4-2 to TRBJ2-7; a weak D match, TRBD2 (5 bases). V lost 1 base and J lost 6, with 10 bases in between. The CDR3 is 13 residues long. CDR1 and CDR2 from the germline V gene are LGHNA and YNFKEQ. The CDR3 DNA reads as TGTGCCAGCAGCCAAGGGCTAGCCGGCGAGCAGTACTTC. Amino acids: CASSQGLAGEQYF.

CDR3 amino acids: CASSLTNPGGYEQYF. For the CDR3, the DNA is TGCGCCAGCAGCTTGACGAACCCAGGGGGATACGAGCAGTACTTC. The rearrangement joins TRBV5-1 to TRBJ2-7; 7 nucleotides agree with TRBD1. Unmatched junction bases numbered 8, after V lost 1 base and J lost 4 bases. Looked up from germline, CDR1 is SGHRS and CDR2 is YFSETQ. This CDR3 comprises 15 residues.

This chain links TRBV7-9 with TRBJ1-1; no definite D call. V lost 6 bases and J lost 4, with 12 bases in between. CDR1 and CDR2 (germline): SEHNR, FQNEAQ (reference sequence). This CDR3 region has 13 residues. This CDR3 is CASRREGVTEAFF. CDR3 nucleotides: TGTGCCAGCAGACGGGAGGGTGTCACTGAAGCTTTCTTT.